This T cell receptor (beta chain) was observed in a study of cytomegalovirus exposure and HLA in healthy donors. Looking at the study overall: About 180 million T cells yielded roughly 120 million unique TCR beta sequences in earlier analysis.

Whole-study results and caveats: What a later analysis showed was that several of the most significant clusters appeared linked to common viral pathogens. The authors later linked a missense DCLRE1C variant to TCR beta V- and J-gene trimming. In terms of immune exposure information, only CMV serostatus was available.

The CDR3 runs to 15 residues. Trimming removed 7 bases from V and 5 bases from J, with 17 bases in between. Germline CDR1 is SGHTA and CDR2 is FQGNSA. A word on this clone: As yet, its antigen is unknown.

This PCR relied on a set of 60 Vbeta primers and 13 Jbeta primers. The assay was immunoSEQ multiplex PCR, and TCRdb's table has in-frame clones only and misses some. The top ten hold around 13% of the sample, which has 150,000 or so clones, 70% to 80% seen once. This receptor was taken from a man in his thirties or forties in good health and CMV-seropositive. The sequenced sample was PBMCs. This sequence joins TRBV7-2 and TRBJ2-2; maybe TRBD2 (6 bases). CDR3 protein: CASTSVASETGELFF. CDR3 sequence (DNA): TGTGCCAGCACCTCCGTAGCTAGCGAAACCGGGGAGCTGTTTTTT.